These 24 T cell receptor beta chains share one sample of origin, sequenced in a study of control samples from healthy donors and cancer patients. Assay used: immunoSEQ multiplex PCR; TCRdb lists only in-frame clones, some missing. The sample gives approximately 150,000 clones, 75% to 95% of which show up once; approximately 2% is in the top ten. Material: blood. These receptors were obtained from a woman between 40 and 55 years old in good health.

V usage is TRBV19 and J usage is TRBJ2-3, with D uncertain. CDR3 length equals 14 residues. Germline V gene data show CDR1 as LNHDA and CDR2 as SQIVND (reference sequence). Trimming removed 1 base from V and 2 bases from J, with 7 bases in between. CDR3 region: CASSIGVPTDTQYF. The CDR3 DNA sequence: TGTGCCAGTAGTATAGGGGTCCCCACAGATACGCAGTATTTT.

The gene calls are TRBV11-2 and TRBJ1-2, with 7 bases lining up with TRBD1. J lost 6 bases, V lost 5 bases, and 15 bases had no gene match. The CDR3 sequence is 16 residues long. From germline, CDR1 is SGHAT and CDR2 FQNNGV. CDR3 loop: CASSPVQGPFVNGYTF. The CDR3 DNA follows: TGTGCCAGCAGCCCCGTACAGGGGCCGTTCGTGAATGGCTACACCTTC.

In its sample, this clone was seen a few times. The V and J genes are TRBV11-2 and TRBJ2-7; tentative D call: TRBD1 (5 bases). Germline-derived CDR1 and CDR2 are SGHAT and FQNNGV. This CDR3 is built from 15 residues. V was shortened by 3 bases and J by 3 bases, with 15 bases between the two germline ends. CDR3 in DNA: TGTGCCAGCAGCTTTAGGCCGAGACAGCGCTACGAGCAGTACTTC. Encoded protein: CASSFRPRQRYEQYF. The whole variable domain, filled in from reference TRBV11-2 and TRBJ2-7, reads EAGVAQSPRYKIIEKRQSVAFWCNPISGHATLYWYQQILGQGPKLLIQFQNNGVVDDSQLPKDRFSAERLKGVDSTLKIQPAKLEDSAVYLCASSFRPRQRYEQYFGPGTRLTVT.

The V and J genes are TRBV23-1 and TRBJ1-4; D is undetermined. TRBV23-1 is assigned to the ORF class and has an uncertain function. V lost 0 bases, J lost 1 base, and 24 bases lay in between. The CDR3 is 21 residues long. CDR3 sequence (DNA): TGCGCCAGCAGTCAATCCCCACCCCCTCCCCTCATGGGAAAAACTAATGAAAAACTGTTTTTT. Encoded protein: CASSQSPPPPLMGKTNEKLFF.

V gene TRBV6-5 combines with J gene TRBJ2-2; 10 positions agree with TRBD1. Per the germline V gene, CDR1 is MNHEY and CDR2 is SVGAGI. V trimming: 6 bases; J trimming: 3 bases; junction bases outside the gene matches: 4. This CDR3 has 15 amino acids. The CDR3 loop is CASRRGTGDTGELFF. The CDR3 nucleotides read TGTGCCAGCAGACGTGGGACAGGGGACACCGGGGAGCTGTTTTTT.

To note about this clone: Other DNA sequences of this sample code for an identical CDR3. The gene calls are TRBV5-5 and TRBJ2-7; D is uncertain. Looked up from germline, CDR1 is SGHKS and CDR2 is YYEKEE (reference sequence). There are 14 residues in the CDR3. V lost 0 bases, J lost 2 bases, and 9 bases lay in between. The CDR3 DNA is TGTGCCAGCAGCTTGGTACAAGGGACCTACGAGCAGTACTTC. This codes for CASSLVQGTYEQYF.

The chain combines TRBV27 with TRBJ2-5, with D uncertain. The CDR3 is 13 residues long. Germline lookup yields CDR1 MNHEY and CDR2 SMNVEV (reference sequence). The V end lost 6 bases, the J end lost 4 bases, and 12 bases lay between the germline ends. CDR3 sequence reads: CASSPLGLETQYF. In nucleotides, the CDR3 is TGTGCCAGCAGCCCCTTGGGGTTAGAGACCCAGTACTTC.

The chain employs TRBV6-5 and TRBJ1-5; D unclear. V gave up 11 bases and J gave up 0 bases, with 14 bases separating them. Per the germline V gene, CDR1 is MNHEY and CDR2 is SVGAGI. CDR3 length equals 14 residues. The CDR3 region is CAGSSHYSNQPQHF. The CDR3 bases are TGTGCCGGGTCTAGCCATTATAGCAATCAGCCCCAGCATTTT.

The chain links TRBV2 to TRBJ1-2, with a possible D match to TRBD1 (5 bases). The germline V and J ends were trimmed by 7 bases and 7 bases, with 13 bases remaining between them. The CDR3 is 12 amino acids. Germline CDR1 reads SNHLY; CDR2 reads FYNNEI. CDR3 coding DNA: TGTGCCAGCAAAGGCCCGGGACTTGGCTACACCTTC. Amino acid sequence: CASKGPGLGYTF.

The chain combines TRBV1 with TRBJ2-1; whether TRBD2, the table's D call, matches the DNA was not checked. TRBV1 is given as a pseudogene. This CDR3 is 16 amino acids long. The CDR3 here is CTSSQGRGGQNNEQFF. For the CDR3, the DNA is TGCACCAGCAGCCAAGGGCGGGGGGGCCAAAACAATGAGCAGTTCTTC.

J is TRBJ1-1 and V is TRBV19, with D possibly matching TRBD1 (6 bases). Per germline, CDR1 LNHDA and CDR2 SQIVND (reference sequence). The CDR3 is 15 residues long. V gave up 3 bases and J gave up 4 bases, with 15 bases separating them. DNA for the CDR3: TGTGCCAGTAGTATCTCCTCGCGGACAGCCACTGAAGCTTTCTTT. Its translation: CASSISSRTATEAFF.

The V gene is TRBV7-9, the J gene TRBJ1-2, with 9 positions matching TRBD1. Germline CDR1 is SEHNR and CDR2 is FQNEAQ (reference sequence). V was clipped by 5 bases and J by 2 bases; unmatched bases: 12. The CDR3 sequence is 17 residues long. CDR3: CASSPQTRTGGNYGYTF. In DNA form, the CDR3 reads TGTGCCAGCAGCCCCCAGACACGAACAGGGGGCAACTATGGCTACACCTTC.

A single count supports this clone. V and J are TRBV5-1 and TRBJ2-5; D not certain. With 6 bases removed from V and 2 bases from J, the gap between germline ends came to 14 bases. This CDR3 has 14 residues. Germline V gene lookup returns CDR1 SGHRS and CDR2 YFSETQ. The CDR3 DNA follows: TGCGCCAGCAACAACCAGTTTTTGCAAGAGACCCAGTACTTC. This translates into CASNNQFLQETQYF.

In this sample, this clone turned up once. The genes are TRBV5-4 and TRBJ1-1, with a tentative D call TRBD1 (5 bases). There are 15 residues in the CDR3. Germline lookup yields CDR1 SGHNT and CDR2 YYREEE (reference sequence). With 3 bases removed from V and 6 bases from J, the gap between germline ends came to 18 bases. The CDR3 region has the DNA TGTGCCAGCAGCTCTGATGGGGGGGGGACCGCTGAAGCTTTCTTT. Translated, it gives CASSSDGGGTAEAFF. The entire variable domain, with the rest obtained from reference TRBV5-4 and TRBJ1-1, is as follows: ETGVTQSPTHLIKTRGQQVTLRCSSQSGHNTVSWYQQALGQGPQFIFQYYREEENGRGNFPPRFSGLQFPNYSSELNVNALELDDSALYLCASSSDGGGTAEAFFGQGTRLTVV.

J is TRBJ1-1 and V is TRBV19; D is ambiguous. Between the trimmed V and J ends, which lost 11 bases and 1 base, there was a span of 5 bases. Germline V gene sequence: CDR1 LNHDA, CDR2 SQIVND (reference sequence). The CDR3 runs to 10 residues. CDR3: CALQNTEAFF. CDR3 DNA: TGTGCCCTGCAGAACACTGAAGCTTTCTTT. Together with reference TRBV19 and TRBJ1-1, the CDR3 gives the full variable domain: DGGITQSPKYLFRKEGQNVTLSCEQNLNHDAMYWYRQDPGQGLRLIYYSQIVNDFQKGDIAEGYSVSREKKESFPLTVTSAQKNPTAFYLCALQNTEAFFGQGTRLTVV.

This chain joins TRBV27 and TRBJ1-5; no definite D call. The CDR3 spans 15 residues. Trimming cost V 2 bases and J 2 bases, with 10 bases left between them. CDR1 and CDR2 from the germline V gene are MNHEY and SMNVEV (reference sequence). The DNA for the CDR3 is TGTGCCAGCAGTTTAGTTCCCTCGGGCAATCAGCCCCAGCATTTT. Its protein is CASSLVPSGNQPQHF.

The chain couples TRBV2 to TRBJ2-7; TRBD2 matches at 7 bases. The CDR3 totals 11 residues. V shed 8 bases and J 9 bases; nucleotides not matched to a gene: 7. The germline CDR1 and CDR2 sequences are SNHLY and FYNNEI. DNA for the CDR3: TGTGCCAGCGGGGGGGAAGGCGGGCAGTACTTC. Its protein product is CASGGEGGQYF.

This clone was seen only once. The chain joins TRBV28 to TRBJ1-5, with 9 positions matching TRBD1. Germline trimming cut 6 bases from V and 5 bases from J; bases unmatched to any gene: 8. The CDR3 is made up of 15 amino acids. From germline, CDR1 is MDHEN and CDR2 SYDVKM. CDR3 DNA sequence: TGTGCCAGCAGCTCACCGGGACAGGGCTATCAGCCCCAGCATTTT. Protein: CASSSPGQGYQPQHF.

This clone was seen once. The CDR3 bases are TGTGCCAGCAGCTTAGGACAGAGCAAAGAGACCCAGTACTTC. It translates to CASSLGQSKETQYF. The chain uses TRBV7-2 and TRBJ2-5, with a weak D call TRBD1 (5 bases). This CDR3 has 14 residues. Trimming stripped 1 base from V and 3 bases from J, with 9 bases between. Germline CDR1 and CDR2: SGHTA and FQGNSA.

The V call is TRBV15, the J call TRBJ1-1; no clear D. Germline loops: CDR1 LNHNV, CDR2 YYDKDF (reference sequence). The V and J ends lost 0 bases and 1 base respectively, with 6 bases between them. The CDR3 length is 14 residues. The CDR3 bases are TGTGCCACCAGCAGAGATCTTTCGAACACTGAAGCTTTCTTT. Protein sequence: CATSRDLSNTEAFF.

The chain recombines TRBV5-1 with TRBJ2-2; D is perhaps TRBD1 or TRBD2 (5 bases each). Looked up from germline, CDR1 is SGHRS and CDR2 is YFSETQ. The CDR3 is 16 residues long. The V end lost 4 bases, the J end lost 1 base, and 14 bases lay between the germline ends. DNA for the CDR3: TGCGCCAGCAGCCTTTGGAGGCAGGGGAACACCGGGGAGCTGTTTTTT. This sequence encodes CASSLWRQGNTGELFF.

This chain uses TRBV3-1 (or the pseudogene TRBV3-2) with TRBJ1-4; weak D call: TRBD1 (5 bases). This CDR3 has 14 residues. Germline loops: CDR1 LGHDT, CDR2 YNNKEL (reference sequence). V was trimmed by 4 bases and J by 7 bases, leaving 13 bases between them. The CDR3 region has the DNA TGTGCCAGCAGCCTAGGCGGGGGGACTGAAAAACTGTTTTTT. The encoded protein is CASSLGGGTEKLFF.

J is TRBJ2-1 and V is TRBV7-7; the match to TRBD2 covers 9 bases. The CDR3 covers 17 residues. Germline V CDR1 and CDR2: SSHAT, FNYEAQ (reference sequence). Germline trimming cut 1 base from V and 9 bases from J; bases unmatched to any gene: 13. CDR3 sequence: CASSLDRAGGPESEQFF. CDR3 DNA: TGTGCCAGCAGCTTAGATAGGGCGGGGGGGCCAGAGAGTGAGCAGTTCTTC.

This clone was observed once. The J gene is TRBJ1-1, the V gene TRBV5-6; D is ambiguous. CDR3 size: 12 residues. Looked up from germline, CDR1 is SGHDT and CDR2 is YYEEEE. The V end lost 1 base, the J end lost 4 bases, and 5 bases lay between the germline ends. This CDR3 is CASSLTVTEAFF. Written as DNA, the CDR3 is TGTGCCAGCAGCTTGACCGTCACTGAAGCTTTCTTT.